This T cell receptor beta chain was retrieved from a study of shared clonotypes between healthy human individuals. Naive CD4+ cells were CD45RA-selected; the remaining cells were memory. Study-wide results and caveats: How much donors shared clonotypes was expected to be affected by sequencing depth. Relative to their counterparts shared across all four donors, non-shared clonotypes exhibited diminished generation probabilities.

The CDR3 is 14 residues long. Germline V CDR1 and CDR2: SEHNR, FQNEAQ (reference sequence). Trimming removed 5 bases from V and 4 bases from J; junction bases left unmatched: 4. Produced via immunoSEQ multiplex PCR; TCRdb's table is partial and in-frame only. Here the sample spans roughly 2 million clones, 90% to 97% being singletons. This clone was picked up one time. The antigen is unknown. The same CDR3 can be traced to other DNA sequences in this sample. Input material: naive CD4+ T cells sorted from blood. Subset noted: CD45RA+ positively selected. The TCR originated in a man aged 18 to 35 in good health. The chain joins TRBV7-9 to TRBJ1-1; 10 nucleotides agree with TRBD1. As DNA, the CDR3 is TGTGCCAGCAGCCCCCGGACAGGGGGCACTGAAGCTTTCTTT. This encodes CASSPRTGGTEAFF.